The present entry profiles one T cell receptor (beta chain) with its context. Its specificity is not known. Blood was drawn once per donor, and each sample measured 2 to 2.5 ml. TCRdb reprocessed the 5' RACE reads, with one entry per CDR3 protein and no DNA. The repertoire shows 110,000 to 150,000 distinct CDR3 sequences; the top ten hold over 1%. The record originates from a study of monozygotic twins with inflammatory bowel disease. General study findings and limits: Especially with disease activity, IBD patients had fewer clonotypes in common with others than healthy twins did. No difference was seen in repertoire similarity between concordant and discordant twins, possibly from limited power. In patient repertoires, differing immunosuppressive treatments may have added some variability.

Sequencing was carried out using blood. This TCR was recovered from a human donor with ulcerative colitis or Crohn's disease, or a healthy co-twin of an affected twin (not recorded which).

The CDR3 is CASSSGLAAIYNEQFF. The chain has TRBV5-1 and TRBJ2-1; absent DNA, TCRdb's TRBD2 call cannot be checked. Germline V lookup: CDR1 SGHRS, CDR2 YFSETQ. The CDR3 has 16 amino acids.